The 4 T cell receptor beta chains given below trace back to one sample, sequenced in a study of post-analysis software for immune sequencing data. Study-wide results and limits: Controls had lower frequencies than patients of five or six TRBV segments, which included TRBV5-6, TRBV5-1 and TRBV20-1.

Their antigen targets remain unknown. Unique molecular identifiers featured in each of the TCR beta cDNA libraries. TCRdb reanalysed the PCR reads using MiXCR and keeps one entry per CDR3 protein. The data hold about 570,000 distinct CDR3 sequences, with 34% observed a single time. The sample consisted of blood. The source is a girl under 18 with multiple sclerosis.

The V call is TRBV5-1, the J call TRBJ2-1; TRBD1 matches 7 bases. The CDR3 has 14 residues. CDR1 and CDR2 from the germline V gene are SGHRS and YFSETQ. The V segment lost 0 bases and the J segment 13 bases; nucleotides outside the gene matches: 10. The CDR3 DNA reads TGCGCCAGCAGCTTGGACAGGGGTTCCGAGACCCAGTTCTTC. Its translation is CASSLDRGSETQFF.

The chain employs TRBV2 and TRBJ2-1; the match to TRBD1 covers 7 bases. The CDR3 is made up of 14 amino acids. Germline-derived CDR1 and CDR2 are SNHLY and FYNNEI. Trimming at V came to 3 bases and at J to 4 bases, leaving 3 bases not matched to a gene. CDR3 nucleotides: TGTGCCAGCAGTGACGTGGGACAGTACAATGAGCAGTTCTTC. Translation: CASSDVGQYNEQFF.

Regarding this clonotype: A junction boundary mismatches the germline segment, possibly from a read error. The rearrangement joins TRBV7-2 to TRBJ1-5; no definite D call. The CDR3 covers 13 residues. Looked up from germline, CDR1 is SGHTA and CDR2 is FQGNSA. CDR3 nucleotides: TGTGTCAGCAGCGATACTTTGGGTGTATCTCAGCATTTT. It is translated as CVSSDTLGVSQHF.

CDR3 sequence (DNA): TGTGCCAGCGGTAGCGGGGCAGGTGAGCAGTTCTTC. This sequence encodes CASGSGAGEQFF. This chain joins TRBV19 and TRBJ2-1; 8 bases align to TRBD2. Germline lookup yields CDR1 LNHDA and CDR2 SQIVND (reference sequence). The V and J ends lost 9 bases and 9 bases, in that order; junction bases with no gene match: 7. CDR3 size: 12 residues.